A selection of T cell receptor beta chains follows, all from one sample in a study of blood T cell repertoires in COVID-19. TCRdb's table, derived via immunoSEQ multiplex PCR, lists solely in-frame clones and lacks some. The data hold 150,000 to 200,000 clones, with about 81% observed a single time. The sequenced sample was peripheral blood. These TCRs come from a man between 60 and 75 years old with active or convalescent COVID-19. Both conserved end residues are part of each CDR3. The D gene is left open where the match is weak. Only some rows state a clone size, as once, few, many or a class for expanded clones.

clone_size: .
j_call: TRBJ2-5
d_call: TRBD1
v_call: TRBV11-2
cdr3_aa: CASSRIGQGQETQYF
cdr3_nt: TGTGCCAGCAGCCGGATCGGACAGGGCCAAGAGACCCAGTACTTC

clone_size: .
j_call: TRBJ2-7
d_call: .
v_call: TRBV19
cdr3_aa: CASSSQIAVAYEQYF
cdr3_nt: TGTGCCAGTAGTAGCCAGATAGCGGTAGCCTACGAGCAGTACTTC

clone_size: .
j_call: TRBJ1-2
d_call: .
v_call: TRBV6-6
cdr3_aa: CASSSSLQGRDTF
cdr3_nt: TGTGCCAGCAGTTCCTCGCTACAGGGAAGAGACACCTTC

clone_size: .
j_call: TRBJ2-2
d_call: .
v_call: TRBV15
cdr3_aa: CATSRDVRGLNTGELFF
cdr3_nt: TGTGCCACCAGCAGAGATGTCAGAGGGCTGAACACCGGGGAGCTGTTTTTT

clone_size: .
j_call: TRBJ1-2
d_call: .
v_call: TRBV6-1
cdr3_aa: CASSEAGYAFGTF
cdr3_nt: TGTGCCAGCAGTGAAGCTGGTTACGCTTTCGGTACCTTC

clone_size: .
j_call: TRBJ1-1
d_call: .
v_call: TRBV10-3
cdr3_aa: CAIRPKGVSTEAFF
cdr3_nt: TGTGCCATCAGACCCAAAGGGGTGAGCACTGAAGCTTTCTTT

clone_size: .
j_call: TRBJ1-4
d_call: TRBD1
v_call: TRBV5-1
cdr3_aa: CASSLQGKTSTNEKLFF
cdr3_nt: TGCGCCAGCAGCTTACAGGGGAAAACTTCGACTAATGAAAAACTGTTTTTT

clone_size: .
j_call: TRBJ1-3
d_call: TRBD1
v_call: TRBV6-5
cdr3_aa: CASILTGGGNTIYF
cdr3_nt: TGTGCCAGCATCCTGACAGGGGGAGGAAACACCATATATTTT

clone_size: .
j_call: TRBJ1-2
d_call: TRBD1
v_call: TRBV2
cdr3_aa: CASKPTGAYYGYTF
cdr3_nt: TGTGCCAGCAAACCAACAGGGGCCTATTATGGCTACACCTTC

clone_size: few
j_call: TRBJ2-1
d_call: .
v_call: TRBV6-6
cdr3_aa: CASSYGQGGNEQFF
cdr3_nt: TGTGCCAGCAGTTATGGGCAGGGGGGAAATGAGCAGTTCTTC

clone_size: .
j_call: TRBJ1-5
d_call: .
v_call: TRBV28
cdr3_aa: CASSLPGLEQPQHF
cdr3_nt: TGTGCCAGCAGTTTACCGGGGTTGGAGCAGCCCCAGCATTTT

clone_size: .
j_call: TRBJ2-1
d_call: TRBD2
v_call: TRBV24-1
cdr3_aa: CATGLAGDSYNEQFF
cdr3_nt: TGTGCCACCGGACTAGCGGGAGACTCCTACAATGAGCAGTTCTTC

clone_size: once
j_call: TRBJ2-1
d_call: TRBD2
v_call: TRBV19
cdr3_aa: CASIGRTSGGRNEQFF
cdr3_nt: TGTGCCAGTATAGGGAGGACTAGCGGGGGGAGGAATGAGCAGTTCTTC

clone_size: .
j_call: TRBJ2-5
d_call: TRBD2
v_call: TRBV28
cdr3_aa: CASSPRTSGGSQYF
cdr3_nt: TGTGCCAGCAGTCCACGGACTAGCGGGGGTAGCCAGTACTTC

clone_size: .
j_call: TRBJ1-2
d_call: TRBD1
v_call: TRBV5-4
cdr3_aa: CASSLQQGVRVGYTF
cdr3_nt: TGTGCCAGCAGCTTGCAGCAGGGGGTTAGGGTTGGCTACACCTTC

clone_size: .
j_call: TRBJ1-2
d_call: .
v_call: TRBV5-4
cdr3_aa: CASSLAGANYGYTF
cdr3_nt: TGTGCCAGCAGCTTGGCGGGGGCTAACTATGGCTACACCTTC

clone_size: once
j_call: TRBJ2-1
d_call: TRBD2
v_call: TRBV9
cdr3_aa: CASSAPGTIYNEQFF
cdr3_nt: TGTGCCAGCAGCGCCCCTGGGACTATCTACAATGAGCAGTTCTTC

clone_size: .
j_call: TRBJ1-5
d_call: TRBD1
v_call: TRBV28
cdr3_aa: CASGTGDYSNQPQHF
cdr3_nt: TGTGCCAGCGGGACAGGTGATTATAGCAATCAGCCCCAGCATTTT

clone_size: .
j_call: TRBJ2-2
d_call: .
v_call: TRBV6-5
cdr3_aa: CASSTGTGELFF
cdr3_nt: TGTGCCAGCAGTACAGGAACCGGGGAGCTGTTTTTT

clone_size: once
j_call: TRBJ2-5
d_call: TRBD1
v_call: TRBV20-1
cdr3_aa: CSASRMGQGPETQYF
cdr3_nt: TGCAGTGCTAGTCGCATGGGACAGGGCCCTGAGACCCAGTACTTC

clone_size: .
j_call: TRBJ2-3
d_call: TRBD2
v_call: TRBV18
cdr3_aa: CASSTGRGGADTQYF
cdr3_nt: TGTGCCAGCTCCACCGGACGGGGGGGCGCCGATACGCAGTATTTT

clone_size: .
j_call: TRBJ1-4
d_call: TRBD1
v_call: TRBV6-1
cdr3_aa: CASSEGTGGFEKLFF
cdr3_nt: TGTGCCAGCAGTGAAGGGACAGGGGGCTTTGAAAAACTGTTTTTT

clone_size: .
j_call: TRBJ1-2
d_call: .
v_call: TRBV27
cdr3_aa: CASKSWGGEGYGYTF
cdr3_nt: TGTGCCAGCAAAAGCTGGGGGGGTGAAGGCTATGGCTACACCTTC

clone_size: .
j_call: TRBJ2-1
d_call: .
v_call: TRBV9
cdr3_aa: CASSATPDTGNNEQFF
cdr3_nt: TGTGCCAGCAGCGCTACCCCTGACACAGGGAACAATGAGCAGTTCTTC

clone_size: .
j_call: TRBJ1-4
d_call: TRBD1
v_call: TRBV2
cdr3_aa: CASRETGGQEKLFF
cdr3_nt: TGTGCCAGCAGAGAGACAGGGGGTCAGGAAAAACTGTTTTTT

clone_size: .
j_call: TRBJ2-1
d_call: TRBD1
v_call: TRBV11-2
cdr3_aa: CASSHNRGSYNEQFF
cdr3_nt: TGTGCCAGCAGCCACAACAGGGGTTCCTACAATGAGCAGTTCTTC

clone_size: .
j_call: TRBJ2-7
d_call: .
v_call: TRBV5-5
cdr3_aa: CASSPSHWASADALGEQYF
cdr3_nt: TGTGCCAGCAGCCCAAGCCATTGGGCTAGCGCGGATGCGCTGGGGGAGCAGTACTTC

clone_size: .
j_call: TRBJ1-6
d_call: TRBD1
v_call: TRBV7-9
cdr3_aa: CASSAQGQNNSPLHF
cdr3_nt: TGTGCCAGCAGCGCGCAGGGACAGAATAATTCACCCCTCCACTTT

clone_size: .
j_call: TRBJ1-6
d_call: .
v_call: TRBV28
cdr3_aa: CASMGRGSYNSPLHF
cdr3_nt: TGTGCCAGCATGGGCCGGGGTTCCTATAATTCACCCCTCCACTTT

clone_size: few
j_call: TRBJ2-2
d_call: TRBD1
v_call: TRBV24-1
cdr3_aa: CATGPQGAGELFF
cdr3_nt: TGTGCAACCGGGCCCCAGGGGGCCGGGGAGCTGTTTTTT

clone_size: .
j_call: TRBJ2-1
d_call: .
v_call: TRBV28
cdr3_aa: CASRGGVDEQFF
cdr3_nt: TGTGCCAGCAGAGGAGGGGTCGATGAGCAGTTCTTC

clone_size: .
j_call: TRBJ2-1
d_call: TRBD2
v_call: TRBV18
cdr3_aa: CASSRGRDNEQFF
cdr3_nt: TGTGCCAGCTCACGGGGGAGGGACAATGAGCAGTTCTTC

clone_size: .
j_call: TRBJ1-1
d_call: .
v_call: TRBV5-4
cdr3_aa: CASSPDISHLMEAFF
cdr3_nt: TGTGCCAGCAGCCCCGATATTTCCCACTTGATGGAAGCTTTCTTT

clone_size: .
j_call: TRBJ1-2
d_call: TRBD1
v_call: TRBV2
cdr3_aa: CASRTGQANYGYTF
cdr3_nt: TGTGCCAGCAGGACGGGACAGGCGAACTATGGCTACACCTTC

clone_size: .
j_call: TRBJ2-7
d_call: TRBD2
v_call: TRBV6-6
cdr3_aa: CAARGGGKHYEQYF
cdr3_nt: TGTGCCGCCAGGGGCGGGGGGAAACATTACGAGCAGTACTTC

clone_size: .
j_call: TRBJ2-1
d_call: .
v_call: TRBV5-4
cdr3_aa: CASSLVLNNEQFF
cdr3_nt: TGTGCCAGCAGCTTGGTACTGAACAATGAGCAGTTCTTC

clone_size: .
j_call: TRBJ1-1
d_call: TRBD1
v_call: TRBV6-6
cdr3_aa: CASSPGQGAGGTEAFF
cdr3_nt: TGTGCCAGCAGTCCGGGACAGGGGGCCGGTGGGACTGAAGCTTTCTTT

clone_size: medium-sized
j_call: TRBJ2-7
d_call: TRBD1
v_call: TRBV2
cdr3_aa: CASKPGTGARYEQYF
cdr3_nt: TGTGCCAGCAAACCCGGGACAGGCGCACGCTACGAGCAGTACTTC

clone_size: .
j_call: TRBJ1-3
d_call: .
v_call: TRBV7-9
cdr3_aa: CASSLEAGERNTIYF
cdr3_nt: TGTGCCAGCAGCTTAGAGGCAGGGGAGAGAAACACCATATATTTT

clone_size: .
j_call: TRBJ1-3
d_call: .
v_call: TRBV4-1
cdr3_aa: CAPAGRIGNTIYF
cdr3_nt: TGCGCCCCGGCAGGCAGAATTGGAAACACCATATATTTT

clone_size: .
j_call: TRBJ1-3
d_call: TRBD1
v_call: TRBV18
cdr3_aa: CASSRGQGAAGNTIYF
cdr3_nt: TGTGCCAGCTCACGAGGACAGGGGGCTGCTGGAAACACCATATATTTT

clone_size: .
j_call: TRBJ1-5
d_call: TRBD1
v_call: TRBV19
cdr3_aa: CASSQGVGTGSSVLRFENQPQHF
cdr3_nt: TGTGCCAGTAGTCAGGGGGTAGGGACAGGGAGTTCCGTCCTAAGGTTCGAAAATCAGCCCCAGCATTTT

clone_size: .
j_call: TRBJ2-5
d_call: .
v_call: TRBV7-9
cdr3_aa: CASSFPTGETQYF
cdr3_nt: TGTGCCAGCAGCTTTCCCACGGGGGAGACCCAGTACTTC

clone_size: .
j_call: TRBJ1-6
d_call: .
v_call: TRBV28
cdr3_aa: CASTNNYNSPLHF
cdr3_nt: TGTGCCAGCACGAACAACTATAATTCACCCCTCCACTTT

clone_size: .
j_call: TRBJ2-2
d_call: TRBD1
v_call: TRBV10-3
cdr3_aa: CAISATGTGGDGELFF
cdr3_nt: TGTGCCATCAGTGCGACCGGGACAGGGGGTGACGGGGAGCTGTTTTTT

clone_size: .
j_call: TRBJ2-7
d_call: TRBD2
v_call: TRBV7-6
cdr3_aa: CASSLGGPGLADEQYF
cdr3_nt: TGTGCCAGCAGCTTAGGAGGGCCGGGACTAGCGGACGAGCAGTACTTC

clone_size: few
j_call: TRBJ2-1
d_call: TRBD1
v_call: TRBV14
cdr3_aa: CASSLQGVQFF
cdr3_nt: TGTGCCAGCAGCCTGCAGGGGGTGCAGTTCTTC

clone_size: .
j_call: TRBJ1-5
d_call: .
v_call: TRBV3-1/TRBV3-2
cdr3_aa: CASSQGGHNSNQPQHF
cdr3_nt: TGTGCCAGCAGCCAAGGAGGGCACAATAGCAATCAGCCCCAGCATTTT

clone_size: .
j_call: TRBJ2-3
d_call: TRBD1
v_call: TRBV5-1
cdr3_aa: CASRSQPGQSTDTQYF
cdr3_nt: TGCGCCAGCCGCTCTCAACCGGGACAGAGCACAGATACGCAGTATTTT

clone_size: .
j_call: TRBJ2-5
d_call: .
v_call: TRBV5-1
cdr3_aa: CASSFDRIQETQYF
cdr3_nt: TGCGCCAGCAGCTTTGACAGGATTCAAGAGACCCAGTACTTC

clone_size: .
j_call: TRBJ1-1
d_call: .
v_call: TRBV12-3/TRBV12-4
cdr3_aa: CASSLGSSRQAFF
cdr3_nt: TGTGCCAGCAGTTTGGGTTCCTCCAGGCAAGCTTTCTTT

clone_size: few
j_call: TRBJ2-3
d_call: TRBD2
v_call: TRBV6-4
cdr3_aa: CASSDSRTSGSDTQYF
cdr3_nt: TGTGCCAGCAGTGACTCGAGGACTAGCGGGTCAGATACGCAGTATTTT

clone_size: .
j_call: TRBJ1-5
d_call: .
v_call: TRBV6-6
cdr3_aa: CASNYGGSNQPQHF
cdr3_nt: TGTGCCAGCAACTACGGAGGGAGCAATCAGCCCCAGCATTTT

clone_size: .
j_call: TRBJ2-1
d_call: .
v_call: TRBV5-1
cdr3_aa: CASSLAGTYNEQFF
cdr3_nt: TGCGCCAGCAGCTTGGCCGGTACCTACAATGAGCAGTTCTTC

clone_size: .
j_call: TRBJ2-7
d_call: TRBD2
v_call: TRBV3-1/TRBV3-2
cdr3_aa: CASSQGSSGSKNEQYF
cdr3_nt: TGTGCCAGCAGCCAAGGGAGTAGCGGGAGTAAGAACGAGCAGTACTTC

clone_size: .
j_call: TRBJ2-7
d_call: TRBD2
v_call: TRBV9
cdr3_aa: CASSVATGAGGPYEQYF
cdr3_nt: TGTGCCAGCAGCGTAGCTACTGGGGCGGGAGGCCCCTACGAGCAGTACTTC

clone_size: .
j_call: TRBJ2-7
d_call: .
v_call: TRBV7-6
cdr3_aa: CASSLTAGGGTYEQYF
cdr3_nt: TGTGCCAGCAGCTTAACCGCAGGGGGAGGCACCTACGAGCAGTACTTC